This T cell receptor (beta chain) was sequenced in a study of response to subunit inactivated influenza vaccine. TCRdb recomputed calls from the RT-PCR reads with MiXCR, one row per CDR3 protein. The sample holds roughly 700,000 distinct CDR3 sequences, over 11% seen once. This clonotype turned up a few times. This CDR3 is missing its conserved last phenylalanine or tryptophan, likely due to a read error. The DNA is left out, because the CDR3 cannot be placed on it with certainty; the CDR3 is given as TCRdb lists it. The CDR3 spans 12 residues, counting both ends. CDR1 is MGHRA, CDR2 YSYEKL, per germline.

The genes are TRBV4-1 and TRBJ2-5; TRBD1, the D gene given by the table, was not confirmed from the DNA. The source was PBMCs from blood, collected 14 to 15 days before vaccination. The clonotype comes from a man aged 45-65 years who received an inactivated influenza vaccine. The CDR3 loop is CASSQFRGRPRS.